These 2 T cell receptor beta chains originate from one sample sequenced in a study of beta chain features in type 1 diabetes. Findings and caveats of the study: Type 1 diabetes patients had moderately but significantly shorter TCRB CDR3s in all four CD4+ subsets.

These TCRs' antigens remain unknown. All of the isolated RNA was reverse transcribed, so expressed TCRB transcripts were sequenced. Using immunoSEQ multiplex PCR, the repertoire was profiled, and TCRdb retains in-frame clones only, with some absent. The sample contains 600,000 to 700,000 clones, around an eighth of which appear only once. Sequencing was done on a sample of naive CD4+ T cells from blood. The receptor set was obtained from a man aged 30 to 45 with type 1 diabetes.

This chain links TRBV25-1 with TRBJ2-2; D unresolved. CDR1 and CDR2 (germline): MGHDK, SYGVNS. The CDR3 runs 14 residues. Trimming pared 4 bases from V and 4 bases from J, leaving 10 bases between. DNA for the CDR3: TGTGCCAGCAGTGGTGTCGGGTTCACCGGGGAGCTGTTTTTT. This translates into CASSGVGFTGELFF.

The gene calls are TRBV5-4 and TRBJ2-3; TRBD1 aligns across 7 bases. Germline V gives CDR1 SGHNT, CDR2 YYREEE (reference sequence). The CDR3 consists of 16 residues. J gave up 3 bases and V 4 bases, and 11 bases lay outside the gene matches. CDR3 DNA: TGTGCCAGCAGCGGGTCTCACAGGGGTGGTACAGATACGCAGTATTTT. It translates to CASSGSHRGGTDTQYF.